This entry lists 15 T cell receptor beta chains sequenced from one sample in a study of control samples from healthy donors and cancer patients. Here immunoSEQ multiplex PCR was the method, and the copy in TCRdb shows in-frame clones only, minus some. The sample yields about 220,000 clones, 85% to 95% seen once. The sample consisted of blood. All receptors derive from a man aged 50 to 59 in good health.

As DNA, the CDR3 is TGTGCCAGCAGCTGGGGGGATAGTGAGCAGTTCTTC. Its translation is CASSWGDSEQFF. The rearrangement links TRBV5-4 to TRBJ2-1; weak D call: TRBD2 (6 bases). The V and J ends lost 3 bases and 9 bases respectively, with 10 bases between them. CDR1 is SGHNT, CDR2 YYREEE, per germline (reference sequence). The CDR3 has 12 amino acids.

This sequence joins TRBV4-3 and TRBJ2-5; D is possibly TRBD2 (5 bases). CDR1 is LGHNA, CDR2 YSLEER, per germline. Trimming cost V 1 base and J 7 bases, with 13 bases left between them. There are 14 residues in the CDR3. CDR3 bases: TGCGCCAGCAGCCAAGGAACGGGTGGAGGGACCCAGTACTTC. It codes for CASSQGTGGGTQYF.

V gene TRBV4-1 combines with J gene TRBJ1-3; no reliable D call. V was trimmed by 1 base and J by 7 bases, leaving 2 bases between them. The CDR3 is 11 amino acids. The germline V gene has CDR1 MGHRA and CDR2 YSYEKL. This CDR3 reads CASSQANTIYF. The CDR3 DNA sequence: TGCGCCAGCAGCCAAGCGAACACCATATATTTT.

This chain links TRBV6-5 with TRBJ1-2; D not certain. Per germline, CDR1 MNHEY and CDR2 SVGAGI. V gave up 7 bases and J gave up 9 bases, with 18 bases separating them. CDR3 length: 13 amino acids. CDR3 sequence (DNA): TGTGCCAGCAACATCAGGCCCGGTTCTAGCTACACCTTC. Amino acids: CASNIRPGSSYTF.

The V gene is TRBV7-9, the J gene TRBJ1-3, with no clear D. Trimming left V 1 base short and J 2 bases short, with 3 bases between. The CDR3 contains 13 residues. CDR1 and CDR2 (germline): SEHNR, FQNEAQ (reference sequence). The CDR3: CASSLGAGNTIYF. The CDR3 nucleotides read TGTGCCAGCAGCTTAGGGGCTGGAAACACCATATATTTT.

CDR3 nucleotide sequence: TGCGCCAGCAGACTCGACCTCAGGACAGAAGTCTCAAATGAGCAGTTCTTC. This gives the protein CASRLDLRTEVSNEQFF. The chain combines TRBV5-1 with TRBJ2-1, with a possible D match to TRBD1 (6 bases). The CDR3 extends over 17 amino acids. The V end was cut by 5 bases, the J end by 7 bases, with 25 bases between. CDR1 and CDR2 (germline): SGHRS, YFSETQ.

Written as DNA, the CDR3 is TGTGCCAGCAGTGCCCACTACCTCCCCGAAGATACGCAGTATTTT. This translates into CASSAHYLPEDTQYF. This chain joins TRBV2 and TRBJ2-3; D unresolved. CDR1 is SNHLY, CDR2 FYNNEI, per germline. This CDR3 has 15 amino acids. The V gene lost 4 bases and the J gene lost 5 bases, with 16 bases spanning the gap.

The chain couples TRBV6-2 or TRBV6-3 to TRBJ1-2; D not certain. The V end was cut by 0 bases, the J end by 2 bases, with 7 bases between. The CDR3 extends over 14 amino acids. CDR1 MNHEY and CDR2 SVGEGT come from the germline V gene. The DNA of the CDR3 is TGTGCCAGCAGTTACTCGGCTTTGAACTATGGCTACACCTTC. Residues: CASSYSALNYGYTF.

The gene calls are TRBV4-1 and TRBJ2-7; 8 bases fit TRBD1. In germline, CDR1 is MGHRA, CDR2 YSYEKL. The CDR3 has 15 amino acids. V lost 4 bases, J lost 3 bases, and 8 bases stayed unmatched. This chain's CDR3 is CASSPDRTGYYEQYF. CDR3 DNA: TGCGCCAGCAGCCCCGATCGGACAGGGTACTACGAGCAGTACTTC.

A note on this clone: This sample also contains other DNA sequences that code for the same CDR3. The CDR3 coding sequence is TGTGCCATCACCAGGACAGAGAACACTGAAGCTTTCTTT. Translation: CAITRTENTEAFF. The chain couples TRBV10-3 to TRBJ1-1; tentative D call: TRBD1 (6 bases). V lost 7 bases, J lost 1 base, and 10 bases lay in between. CDR3 length equals 13 residues. The V gene's germline CDR1 is ENHRY and CDR2 SYGVKD.

Note on this clone: In this CDR3 the conserved last residue, phenylalanine or tryptophan, is missing, so a read error is likely. The limits of the CDR3 on the DNA are not certain, so only TCRdb's listed CDR3 is given. This chain links TRBV6-1 with TRBJ1-1. The CDR3 adds up to 11 amino acids, both ends counted. The germline gives CDR1 MNHNS, CDR2 SASEGT. The CDR3 is CASSEWAGGSL.

The rearrangement joins TRBV28 to TRBJ1-3; the D is unclear. The CDR3 spans 11 residues. Trimming removed 1 base from V and 9 bases from J, with 4 bases in between. Looked up from germline, CDR1 is MDHEN and CDR2 is SYDVKM. The CDR3, as DNA: TGTGCCAGCAGTTTATTCTCCACCATATATTTT. Protein product: CASSLFSTIYF.

There are a few counts of this clone. The chain has TRBV4-3 and TRBJ1-5; D call uncertain. Looked up from germline, CDR1 is LGHNA and CDR2 is YSLEER. V lost 3 bases to trimming and J lost 5 bases, with 8 bases between them. The CDR3 covers 13 residues. The CDR3 sequence: CASSHLPDQPQHF. DNA for the CDR3: TGCGCCAGCAGCCACTTACCGGATCAGCCCCAGCATTTT.

This chain uses TRBV5-1 with TRBJ2-2, with 8 bases lining up with TRBD1. The germline V gene encodes CDR1 SGHRS and CDR2 YFSETQ. Trimming took 4 bases from V and 0 from J; bases not matched to a gene: 2. This CDR3 spans 15 amino acids. The CDR3 region is CASSPGGTNTGELFF. The CDR3 DNA sequence: TGCGCCAGCAGCCCAGGGGGCACGAACACCGGGGAGCTGTTTTTT.

The chain employs TRBV6-6 and TRBJ1-5; TRBD1 matches 9 bases. J was trimmed by 0 bases and V by 5 bases; bases with no gene match: 14. Germline CDR1 reads MNHNY; CDR2 reads SVGAGI (reference sequence). This CDR3 has 19 amino acids. CDR3 sequence reads: CASSPSTGQGRNSNQPQHF. The CDR3 bases are TGTGCCAGCAGTCCCTCTACCGGACAGGGGAGGAATAGCAATCAGCCCCAGCATTTT.